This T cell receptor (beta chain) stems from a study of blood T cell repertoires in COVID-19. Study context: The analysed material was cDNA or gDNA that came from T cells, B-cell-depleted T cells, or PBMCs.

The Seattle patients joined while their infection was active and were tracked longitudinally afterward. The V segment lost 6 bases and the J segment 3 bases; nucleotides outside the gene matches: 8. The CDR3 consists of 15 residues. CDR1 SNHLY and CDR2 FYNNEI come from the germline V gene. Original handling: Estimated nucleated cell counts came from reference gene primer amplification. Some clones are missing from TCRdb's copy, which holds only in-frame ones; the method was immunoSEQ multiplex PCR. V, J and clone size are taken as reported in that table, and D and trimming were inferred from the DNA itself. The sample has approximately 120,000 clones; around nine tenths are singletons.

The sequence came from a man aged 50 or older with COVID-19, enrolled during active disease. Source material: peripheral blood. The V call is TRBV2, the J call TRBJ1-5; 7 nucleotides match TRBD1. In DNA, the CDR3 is TGTGCCAGCAGCCGAACCGACAGGGTCAATCAGCCCCAGCATTTT. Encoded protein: CASSRTDRVNQPQHF.